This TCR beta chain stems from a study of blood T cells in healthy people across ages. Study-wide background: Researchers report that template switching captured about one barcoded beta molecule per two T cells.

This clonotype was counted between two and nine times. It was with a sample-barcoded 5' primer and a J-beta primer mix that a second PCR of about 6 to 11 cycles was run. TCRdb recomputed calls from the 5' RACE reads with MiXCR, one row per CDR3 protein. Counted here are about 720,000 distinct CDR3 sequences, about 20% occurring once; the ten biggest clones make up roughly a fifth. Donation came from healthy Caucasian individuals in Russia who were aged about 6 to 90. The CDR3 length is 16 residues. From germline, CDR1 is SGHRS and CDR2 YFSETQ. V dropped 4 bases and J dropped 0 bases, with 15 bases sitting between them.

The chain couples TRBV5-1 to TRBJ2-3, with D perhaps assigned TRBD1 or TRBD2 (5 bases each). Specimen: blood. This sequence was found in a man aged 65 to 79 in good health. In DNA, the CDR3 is TGCGCCAGCAGCCCGAGGCTCCGGGACAGCACAGATACGCAGTATTTT. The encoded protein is CASSPRLRDSTDTQYF.